This T cell receptor beta chain comes out of a study of early T cells in non-severe SARS-CoV-2 infection. Background on the study: The chains were unpaired, and the sequenced material was bulk RNA from unsorted whole blood.

Tagging with unique molecular identifiers was applied to individual cDNA molecules. Each CDR3 protein gets one entry after TCRdb re-called the 5' RACE reads with MiXCR. The data show roughly 110,000 distinct CDR3 sequences, 8.5% to 14% seen once. The study, taken as a whole, reports: Anti-spike CD8 specificities were favored by VDJdb matching, whose results missed private and CD4 specificities.

Turning to this clonotype: Its specificity is unknown.

Germline CDR1 SGHRS, CDR2 YFSETQ. V dropped 4 bases and J dropped 6; count of bases not matched to a gene: 7. This CDR3 contains 14 residues. The receptor was isolated from an adult who was a healthcare worker with PCR-confirmed SARS-CoV-2 infection or an uninfected control (not recorded which). The rearrangement links TRBV5-1 to TRBJ2-7; 10 bases are shared with TRBD1. Material: whole blood. This CDR3 is CASSTTGGEGEQYF. The CDR3 DNA reads as TGCGCCAGCAGCACGACAGGGGGCGAAGGCGAGCAGTACTTC.